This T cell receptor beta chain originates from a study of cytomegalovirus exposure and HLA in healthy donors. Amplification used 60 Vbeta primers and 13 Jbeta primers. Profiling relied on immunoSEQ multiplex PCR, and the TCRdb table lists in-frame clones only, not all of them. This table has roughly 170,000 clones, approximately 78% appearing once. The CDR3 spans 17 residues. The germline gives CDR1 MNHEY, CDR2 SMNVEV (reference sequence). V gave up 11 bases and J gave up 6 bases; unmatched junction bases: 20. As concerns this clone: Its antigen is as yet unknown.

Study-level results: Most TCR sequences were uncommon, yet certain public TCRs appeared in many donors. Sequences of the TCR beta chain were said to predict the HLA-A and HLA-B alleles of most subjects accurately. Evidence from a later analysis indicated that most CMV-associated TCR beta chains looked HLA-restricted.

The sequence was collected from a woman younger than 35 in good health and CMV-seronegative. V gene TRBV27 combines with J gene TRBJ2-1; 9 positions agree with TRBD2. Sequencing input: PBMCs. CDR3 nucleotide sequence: TGTGCCTCTCGACAGGCGGGAGGGCCCTATTTTAGCAATGAGCAGTTCTTC. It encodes CASRQAGGPYFSNEQFF.